Below, 5 T cell receptor beta chains from the same sample are listed, as sequenced in a study of T-cell memory formation after mild COVID-19. TCRdb reprocessed the 5' RACE reads with MiXCR, giving one entry per CDR3 protein. In the table there are about 68,000 distinct CDR3 sequences, over 15% of which are singletons. The sequencing input was PBMCs or a T cell subset sorted from them (not recorded which). These TCRs come from an adult woman who had mild COVID-19 (a few samples of this study predate the infection). Cell type and time point are not known.

This clonotype was detected only a few times. The V and J genes are TRBV7-2 and TRBJ1-1; a weak D match, TRBD1 (5 bases). The germline CDR1 and CDR2 sequences are SGHTA and FQGNSA. This CDR3 spans 15 amino acids. Between the trimmed V and J ends, which lost 3 bases and 4 bases, there was a span of 15 bases. The CDR3: CASSFFWGSPTEAFF. The CDR3 coding sequence is TGTGCCAGCAGCTTTTTTTGGGGGTCACCCACTGAAGCTTTCTTT.

This clonotype was detected only a few times. The chain carries TRBV9 and TRBJ2-7, with 8 bases fitting TRBD2. The germline V gene has CDR1 SGDLS and CDR2 YYNGEE. CDR3 length: 15 residues. Germline trimming cut 4 bases from V and 4 bases from J; bases unmatched to any gene: 10. In DNA, the CDR3 is TGTGCCAGCAGCTCGAGTGGCGGGAGGACGTACGAGCAGTACTTC. Its protein product is CASSSSGGRTYEQYF.

This clonotype has a handful of counts. The J gene is TRBJ1-5, the V gene TRBV5-5; the D is unclear. Germline V CDR1 and CDR2: SGHKS, YYEKEE (reference sequence). The V and J ends lost 0 bases and 9 bases respectively, with 16 bases between them. This CDR3 contains 15 residues. DNA of the CDR3: TGTGCCAGCAGCTTGGAGGATCCTAGTTGGTCGCCCCAGCATTTT. Its protein product is CASSLEDPSWSPQHF.

The table lists this clonotype with many counts. This chain connects TRBV7-3 to TRBJ2-7; 8 nucleotides match TRBD1. This CDR3 has 14 residues. With V trimmed by 5 bases and J by 0 bases, 3 bases remained unmatched. Germline loops: CDR1 SGHTA, CDR2 FQGTGA. The CDR3 coding sequence is TGTGCCAGCAGCCTCACAGGGGGCTCCTACGAGCAGTACTTC. Protein product: CASSLTGGSYEQYF.

This clonotype came up a few times. The chain recombines TRBV7-9 with TRBJ1-1; D is perhaps TRBD1 (5 bases). V was trimmed by 5 bases and J by 1 base, leaving 14 bases between them. The germline gives CDR1 SEHNR, CDR2 FQNEAQ (reference sequence). This CDR3 is 15 amino acids long. DNA for the CDR3: TGTGCCAGCAGCCCCACCTCCGGGGCGAACACTGAAGCTTTCTTT. Protein product: CASSPTSGANTEAFF. The complete variable domain, with remaining parts taken from reference TRBV7-9 and TRBJ1-1, reads DTGVSQNPRHKITKRGQNVTFRCDPISEHNRLYWYRQTLGQGPEFLTYFQNEAQLEKSRLLSDRFSAERPKGSFSTLEIQRTEQGDSAMYLCASSPTSGANTEAFFGQGTRLTVV.